The present T cell receptor (beta chain) was sequenced within a study of control samples from healthy donors and cancer patients. Measured with immunoSEQ multiplex PCR; TCRdb has only the in-frame clones, and not every one. The repertoire consists of 130,000 or so clones, with just under 90% occurring once and the leading ten covering around 10%. CDR1 LNHDA and CDR2 SQIVND come from the germline V gene (reference sequence). The CDR3 extends over 14 amino acids. V trimming: 4 bases; J trimming: 6 bases; junction bases outside the gene matches: 3. Sequenced input: blood. The rearrangement uses TRBV19 and TRBJ2-1; TRBD1 agrees at 10 bases. This receptor was identified in a man aged 25-45 years in good health. This chain's CDR3 is CASSKGTGVNEQFF. As DNA, the CDR3 is TGTGCCAGTAGTAAGGGGACAGGGGTCAATGAGCAGTTCTTC.